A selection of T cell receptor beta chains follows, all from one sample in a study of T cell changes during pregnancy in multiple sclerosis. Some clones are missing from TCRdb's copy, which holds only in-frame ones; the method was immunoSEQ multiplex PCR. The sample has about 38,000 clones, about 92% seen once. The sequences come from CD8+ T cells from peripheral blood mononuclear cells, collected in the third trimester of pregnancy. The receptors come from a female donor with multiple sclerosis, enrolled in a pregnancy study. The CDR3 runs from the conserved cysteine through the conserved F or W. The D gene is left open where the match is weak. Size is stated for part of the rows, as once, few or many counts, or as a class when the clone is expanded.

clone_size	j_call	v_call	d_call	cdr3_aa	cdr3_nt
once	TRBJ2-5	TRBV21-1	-	CASSKAGTGLQETQYF	TGTGCCAGCAGCAAAGCGGGGACAGGCCTGCAAGAGACCCAGTACTTC
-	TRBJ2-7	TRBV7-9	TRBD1	CASSSETTGQGAGEQYF	TGTGCCAGCAGCTCCGAAACAACGGGACAGGGCGCTGGCGAGCAGTACTTC
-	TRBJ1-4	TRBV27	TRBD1	CASSPTGFPLEKLFF	TGTGCCAGCAGTCCGACAGGGTTTCCCCTTGAAAAACTGTTTTTT
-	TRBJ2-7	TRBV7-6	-	CASRADGAYEQYF	TGTGCCAGCAGAGCGGACGGAGCCTACGAGCAGTACTTC
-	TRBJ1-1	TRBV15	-	CATSSGGMNTEAFF	TGTGCCACCAGCAGTGGGGGCATGAACACTGAAGCTTTCTTT
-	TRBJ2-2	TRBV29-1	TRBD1	CSVLQGNGELFF	TGCAGCGTTCTACAGGGGAATGGGGAGCTGTTTTTT
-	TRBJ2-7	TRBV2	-	CASRDTGQYEQYF	TGTGCCAGCAGAGATACAGGGCAGTACGAGCAGTACTTC
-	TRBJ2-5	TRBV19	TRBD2	CASTPSSAGGPRETQYF	TGTGCCAGTACTCCGAGTTCAGCGGGGGGGCCTCGGGAGACCCAGTACTTC
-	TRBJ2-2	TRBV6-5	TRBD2	CASSSSGENTGELFF	TGTGCCAGCAGTTCTAGCGGGGAAAACACCGGGGAGCTGTTTTTT
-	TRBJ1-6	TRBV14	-	CASSQVTGNFNSPLHF	TGTGCCAGCAGCCAAGTGACAGGAAATTTTAATTCACCCCTCCACTTT
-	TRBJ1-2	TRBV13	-	CASSYRTANYGYTF	TGTGCCAGCAGCTACCGGACTGCAAACTATGGCTACACCTTC
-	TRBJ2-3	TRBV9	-	CASSPTGSDTQYF	TGTGCCAGCTCCCCAACAGGGTCAGATACGCAGTATTTT
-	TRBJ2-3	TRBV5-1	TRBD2	CASSLAPSGVADTQYF	TGCGCCAGCAGCTTGGCCCCTAGCGGGGTGGCAGATACGCAGTATTTT
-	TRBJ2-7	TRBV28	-	CASSSWAYEQYF	TGTGCCAGCAGTTCTTGGGCGTACGAGCAGTACTTC
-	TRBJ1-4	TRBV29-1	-	CSVDVGGTTTNEKLFF	TGCAGCGTTGACGTGGGTGGGACAACTACTAATGAAAAACTGTTTTTT
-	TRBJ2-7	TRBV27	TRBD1	CASSTGQVTYSYEQYF	TGTGCCAGCAGTACCGGACAGGTCACCTACTCCTACGAGCAGTACTTC
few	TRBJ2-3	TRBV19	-	CASSIFQGTDTQYF	TGTGCCAGTAGTATTTTCCAGGGCACAGATACGCAGTATTTT
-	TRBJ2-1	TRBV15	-	CATSRDGGGFPEQFF	TGTGCCACCAGCAGAGATGGCGGGGGCTTTCCTGAGCAGTTCTTC
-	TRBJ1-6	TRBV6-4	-	CASSERGNSPLHF	TGTGCCAGCAGTGAAAGGGGGAATTCACCCCTCCACTTT
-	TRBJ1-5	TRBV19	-	CASSIRDTNQPQHF	TGTGCCAGTAGTATTCGCGACACAAATCAGCCCCAGCATTTT
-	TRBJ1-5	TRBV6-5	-	CASSSLGSSNQPQHF	TGTGCCAGCAGTTCCCTCGGGAGTAGCAATCAGCCCCAGCATTTT
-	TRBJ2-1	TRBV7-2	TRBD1	CASSVGTGGNEQFF	TGTGCCAGCAGCGTCGGGACAGGGGGCAATGAGCAGTTCTTC
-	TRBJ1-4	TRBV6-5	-	CASSYDGTNEKLFF	TGTGCCAGCAGTTACGACGGGACTAATGAAAAACTGTTTTTT
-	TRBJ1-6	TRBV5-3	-	CARSLTTASNSPLHF	TGTGCCAGAAGCTTGACGACAGCGAGTAATTCACCCCTCCACTTT
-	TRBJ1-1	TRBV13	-	CASNSGGPGTEAFF	TGTGCCAGCAACTCGGGGGGCCCTGGGACTGAAGCTTTCTTT
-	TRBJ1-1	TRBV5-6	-	CASSLGGLEAFF	TGTGCCAGCAGCTTGGGGGGGCTTGAAGCTTTCTTT
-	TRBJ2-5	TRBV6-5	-	CASSPHWQETQYF	TGTGCCAGCAGTCCCCACTGGCAAGAGACCCAGTACTTC
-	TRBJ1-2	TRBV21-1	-	CASSKAGQAKRTRALNYGYTF	TGTGCCAGCAGCAAAGCAGGACAGGCCAAAAGGACACGTGCCCTTAACTATGGCTACACCTTC
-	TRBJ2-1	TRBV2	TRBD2	CASSEIAGGPNEQFF	TGTGCCAGCAGTGAAATAGCGGGGGGGCCTAATGAGCAGTTCTTC
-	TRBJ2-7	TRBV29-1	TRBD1	CSVPGQVFGEQYF	TGCAGCGTCCCGGGACAGGTCTTTGGCGAGCAGTACTTC
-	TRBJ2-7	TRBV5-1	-	CASSTGQSSYEQYF	TGCGCCAGCAGTACAGGTCAGAGCTCCTACGAGCAGTACTTC
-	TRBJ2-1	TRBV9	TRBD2	CASSVTSGGDEQFF	TGTGCCAGCAGCGTGACTAGCGGGGGTGATGAGCAGTTCTTC
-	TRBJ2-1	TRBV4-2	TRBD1	CASSQERDRLNEQFF	TGTGCCAGCAGCCAAGAGAGGGACAGGCTTAATGAGCAGTTCTTC
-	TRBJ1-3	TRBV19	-	CASSIAFIPGNTIYF	TGTGCCAGTAGTATTGCGTTCATACCTGGAAACACCATATATTTT
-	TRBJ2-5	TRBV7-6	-	CASSTSRGWGDQETQYF	TGTGCCAGCAGCACCAGCCGGGGGTGGGGGGACCAAGAGACCCAGTACTTC
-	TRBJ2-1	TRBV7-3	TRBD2	CASSLSGGAFYNEQFF	TGTGCCAGCAGCTTAAGCGGGGGGGCCTTCTACAATGAGCAGTTCTTC
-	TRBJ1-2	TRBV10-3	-	CAISERAGEKYGYTF	TGTGCCATCAGTGAGAGGGCAGGGGAGAAGTATGGCTACACCTTC
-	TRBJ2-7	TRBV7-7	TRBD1	CASSPSGQGSYEQYF	TGTGCTAGCAGCCCATCAGGACAGGGCTCCTACGAGCAGTACTTC
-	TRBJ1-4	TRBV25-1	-	CASSERLELFF	TGTGCCAGCAGTGAGCGTCTGGAACTGTTTTTT
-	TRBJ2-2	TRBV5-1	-	CASSLVQSNTGELFF	TGCGCCAGCAGCTTGGTTCAGTCGAACACCGGGGAGCTGTTTTTT
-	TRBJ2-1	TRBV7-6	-	CASSLALEGSYNEQFF	TGTGCCAGCAGCTTAGCGCTCGAGGGATCCTACAATGAGCAGTTCTTC
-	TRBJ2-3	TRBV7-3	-	CASSTLPPRGLPDTQYF	TGTGCCAGCAGCACACTACCCCCCAGGGGTCTCCCAGATACGCAGTATTTT
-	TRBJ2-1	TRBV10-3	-	CAISDGAVSEQFF	TGTGCCATCAGTGACGGAGCGGTTTCTGAGCAGTTCTTC
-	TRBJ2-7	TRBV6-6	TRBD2	CASSSLTGGTGEQYF	TGTGCCAGCAGTTCATTAACGGGGGGAACGGGCGAGCAGTACTTC
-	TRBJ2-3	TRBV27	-	CASSLAGTDTQYF	TGTGCCAGCAGTTTAGCGGGCACAGATACGCAGTATTTT
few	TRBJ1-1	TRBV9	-	CASTAGLNTEAFF	TGTGCCAGCACTGCGGGGTTGAACACTGAAGCTTTCTTT
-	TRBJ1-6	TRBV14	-	CASSQGIPIKSSYNSPLHF	TGTGCCAGCAGCCAAGGTATACCGATAAAGAGCTCCTATAATTCACCCCTCCACTTT
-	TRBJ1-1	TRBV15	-	CATSTIPQNTEAFF	TGTGCCACCAGCACCATCCCCCAGAACACTGAAGCTTTCTTT